This T cell receptor beta chain is from a study of T cell repertoires in cytomegalovirus infection. The wider study: From public TCR beta signatures came an indication of both CMV infection and matching HLA type. General study findings and limits: What dominated the ex vivo response were HLA-C-restricted CMV-specific TCR beta clonotypes.

This clonotype has a handful of counts. As yet, its antigen is unknown. Germline loops: CDR1 MDHEN, CDR2 SYDVKM. Trimming removed 6 bases from V and 1 base from J; junction bases left unmatched: 10. The CDR3 is made up of 17 amino acids. TCRdb re-analysed the reads in MiXCR, keeping a single row per CDR3 protein. The profile covers more than 150,000 distinct CDR3 sequences, with more than 15% appearing a single time and 15% to 20% taken by the ten largest. J is TRBJ2-2 and V is TRBV28; 8 bases are shared with TRBD2. The origin of this receptor is a human donor in good health (CMV status not recorded). Some clones in this sample may be carry-over from other donors' samples. Input material: CD8+ T cells from PBMCs. As DNA, the CDR3 is TGTGCCAGCAGCTCCTACAGGCTAGCGGGGAACACCGGGGAGCTGTTTTTT. Translation gives CASSSYRLAGNTGELFF.